The 18 T cell receptor beta chains below all came from one sample that was sequenced in a study of blood T cell repertoires in COVID-19. Assay used: immunoSEQ multiplex PCR; TCRdb lists only in-frame clones, some missing. This table has about 82,000 clones, over 70% appearing once. Sample: peripheral blood. The receptors were sampled from an older woman with acute or convalescent COVID-19.

The chain joins TRBV15 to TRBJ1-1; D call uncertain. Between the trimmed V and J ends, which lost 0 bases and 5 bases, there was a span of 13 bases. This CDR3 has 15 residues. The germline CDR1 and CDR2 sequences are LNHNV and YYDKDF (reference sequence). CDR3 protein: CATSRDSGYGTEAFF. DNA of the CDR3: TGTGCCACCAGCAGAGATTCGGGGTACGGGACTGAAGCTTTCTTT.

The DNA of the CDR3 is TGCAGCGTTGAAGATCGGCAGGGAAGCACTGAAGCTTTCTTT. Protein: CSVEDRQGSTEAFF. The chain links TRBV29-1 to TRBJ1-1; perhaps TRBD1 as D (5 bases). CDR1 and CDR2 from the germline V gene are SQVTM and ANQGSEA. This CDR3 contains 14 residues. V dropped 0 bases and J dropped 4 bases, with 12 bases sitting between them.

This clone was observed a few times. J is TRBJ2-1 and V is TRBV7-8, with 10 bases that match TRBD2. The V segment lost 0 bases and the J segment 4 bases; nucleotides outside the gene matches: 3. Germline CDR1 and CDR2: SGHVS and FQNEAQ. The CDR3 has 16 amino acids. For the CDR3, the DNA is TGTGCCAGCAGCTTAGCGAGGACTAGCGGTTACAATGAGCAGTTCTTC. Protein: CASSLARTSGYNEQFF.

The rearrangement joins TRBV9 to TRBJ2-2; D remains unclear. This CDR3 comprises 18 residues. V lost 0 bases to trimming and J lost 3 bases, with 18 bases between them. Germline loops: CDR1 SGDLS, CDR2 YYNGEE. The CDR3 bases are TGTGCCAGCAGCGTAGACCACTCAATCCTTAGAGACACCGGGGAGCTGTTTTTT. Protein product: CASSVDHSILRDTGELFF.

The genes are TRBV27 and TRBJ2-7; TRBD1 aligns across 9 bases. With V trimmed by 5 bases and J by 3 bases, 5 bases remained unmatched. Germline assignment: CDR1 MNHEY and CDR2 SMNVEV (reference sequence). This CDR3 is built from 14 residues. CDR3 in amino acids: CASSQPGQGYEQYF. The CDR3 DNA sequence: TGTGCCAGCAGTCAACCGGGACAGGGCTACGAGCAGTACTTC.

This chain joins TRBV3-1 (or the pseudogene TRBV3-2) and TRBJ2-2; D ambiguous. This CDR3 region has 12 residues. The ends were cut back, 4 bases at V and 4 bases at J, with 4 bases in the middle. CDR1 and CDR2 from the germline V gene are LGHDT and YNNKEL (reference sequence). The CDR3 sequence is CASSLITGELFF. The CDR3, as DNA: TGTGCCAGCAGCCTTATCACCGGGGAGCTGTTTTTT.

The chain combines TRBV10-3 with TRBJ2-2; D possibly corresponds to TRBD1 (5 bases). Trimming removed 5 bases at V and 5 bases at J, with 15 bases between. Germline CDR1 reads ENHRY; CDR2 reads SYGVKD. The CDR3 is 15 residues long. The CDR3 sequence is CAISPQGSVTGELFF. The CDR3 DNA sequence: TGTGCCATCAGTCCCCAGGGAAGTGTTACCGGGGAGCTGTTTTTT.

The rearrangement uses TRBV7-8 and TRBJ1-5; TRBD1 might be the D (5 bases). With 7 bases removed from V and 6 bases from J, the gap between germline ends came to 19 bases. The CDR3 consists of 15 residues. Germline-derived CDR1 and CDR2 are SGHVS and FQNEAQ. DNA for the CDR3: TGTGCCAGCACCACGTCCGGGGGTCCCCCTCAGCCCCAGCATTTT. This encodes CASTTSGGPPQPQHF.

The V and J genes are TRBV5-1 and TRBJ1-3; 9 bases are shared with TRBD1. CDR3 length equals 13 residues. Trimming at V came to 0 bases and at J to 10 bases, leaving 2 bases not matched to a gene. Germline V gene sequence: CDR1 SGHRS, CDR2 YFSETQ. The CDR3 loop is CASSLAGTGTIYF. The CDR3 region has the DNA TGCGCCAGCAGCTTGGCCGGGACAGGGACCATATATTTT.

The gene calls are TRBV12-3 or TRBV12-4 and TRBJ1-6, with D perhaps TRBD1 (5 bases). The CDR3 is 13 amino acids. Trimming took 3 bases from V and 9 from J, leaving 9 bases between them. The DNA for the CDR3 is TGTGCCAGCAGTTTGGGGGGAGTTTCACCCCTCCACTTT. Translated: CASSLGGVSPLHF.

This clone was detected only once. V usage is TRBV6-6 and J usage is TRBJ2-3, with 7 bases fitting TRBD2. Germline assignment: CDR1 MNHNY and CDR2 SVGAGI (reference sequence). The V segment lost 6 bases and the J segment 5 bases; nucleotides outside the gene matches: 14. The CDR3 sequence is 16 residues long. Here the CDR3 reads CASRPLGRERGDTQYF. CDR3 nucleotide sequence: TGTGCCAGCAGACCCCTCGGGCGGGAGAGGGGAGATACGCAGTATTTT.

This clone was seen more than once but under ten times. The junction and the germline gene differ at one end; a read error may be behind it. The gene calls are TRBV7-7 and TRBJ2-1, with 11 bases matching TRBD2. Germline CDR1 and CDR2: SSHAT and FNYEAQ (reference sequence). This CDR3 has 15 amino acids. The CDR3 spells CASSSGLAANNEQFF. CDR3 sequence (DNA): TGTGCTAGCAGCTCGGGACTAGCGGCCAACAATGAGCAGTTCTTC.

CDR3 in DNA: TGCGCCAGCAGTATAATAGCCAATGAGCAGTTCTTC. It is translated as CASSIIANEQFF. The rearrangement links TRBV10-2 to TRBJ2-1; no clear D gene. V lost 5 bases and J lost 6, with 8 bases in between. Germline V CDR1 and CDR2: WSHSY, SAAADI. The CDR3 covers 12 residues.

This chain links TRBV3-1 (or the pseudogene TRBV3-2) with TRBJ2-7; D might be TRBD2 (6 bases). The V gene's germline CDR1 is LGHDT and CDR2 YNNKEL (reference sequence). V shed 3 bases and J shed 3 bases, with 15 bases lying between them. CDR3 length: 15 residues. CDR3 bases: TGTGCCAGCAGCCACGTCCAAATGGGGGGCTACGAGCAGTACTTC. As protein: CASSHVQMGGYEQYF.

The gene calls are TRBV29-1 and TRBJ1-1, with D hard to call. The CDR3 extends over 14 amino acids. CDR1 is SQVTM and CDR2 is ANQGSEA in the germline V gene. V gave up 4 bases and J gave up 0 bases, with 12 bases separating them. In nucleotides, the CDR3 is TGCAGCGTTGCAGGTCGGCTCTTGAACACTGAAGCTTTCTTT. It is translated as CSVAGRLLNTEAFF.

The chain combines TRBV29-1 with TRBJ1-1; the D is unclear. CDR1 and CDR2 from the germline V gene are SQVTM and ANQGSEA. V lost 3 bases, J lost 1 base, and 6 bases lay in between. This CDR3 is 12 amino acids long. CDR3 region: CSVDEKNTEAFF. In nucleotides, the CDR3 is TGCAGCGTTGATGAGAAGAACACTGAAGCTTTCTTT.

The rearrangement joins TRBV5-4 to TRBJ2-1, with 9 bases that match TRBD2. CDR3 length: 15 amino acids. V lost 5 bases and J lost 2; bases outside the gene matches: 5. Germline CDR1 and CDR2: SGHNT and YYREEE (reference sequence). The DNA of the CDR3 is TGTGCCAGCAGGCAGACTAGCGGTCCCTACAATGAGCAGTTCTTC. It yields the protein CASRQTSGPYNEQFF.

The chain combines TRBV7-9 with TRBJ2-7; a weak D match, TRBD2 (5 bases). The CDR3 is made up of 14 amino acids. Trimming pared 4 bases from V and 0 bases from J, leaving 10 bases between. Germline V lookup: CDR1 SEHNR, CDR2 FQNEAQ (reference sequence). The CDR3 region is CASSYGGGSYEQYF. DNA of the CDR3: TGTGCCAGCAGCTACGGAGGCGGCTCCTACGAGCAGTACTTC.